Below, one T cell receptor beta chain is given with its context. There is no known antigen for this receptor. No base-level quality is on record; no much larger clone is a single base apart. Explained via the paper, the time point label denotes: pretreatment peripheral blood. A cohort of about 30 patients with locally advanced or metastatic urothelial carcinoma, treated at Memorial Sloan Kettering on a trial protocol, was included. Peripheral blood mononuclear cells were collected pretreatment and during treatment, with between 1 and 8 total time points per patient. The Qiagen DNeasy Blood extraction kit was used to purify genomic DNA from total PBMCs and tumor samples. PBMCs were collected pretreatment and during treatment and were isolated and stored as previously described. Each PCR received spiked-in synthetic TCR analog templates so that absolute template abundance could be estimated from read counts. Using the immunoSEQ assay, TCRbeta CDR3 regions were amplified from genomic DNA with bias-controlled V and J gene primers. Sequencing of rearranged TCRbeta segments was done at approximately 20X coverage. Under the source paper's analysis protocol: Sequencing errors were corrected by clustering, and CDR3s were annotated against IMGT so that V, D and J genes could be assigned. Downstream analyses used only productive TCRbeta rearrangements and left out out-of-frame or stop-codon sequences. Clonality was calculated as one minus the Shannon entropy normalized by the log of the number of unique productive sequences. Clones differing between time points or between blood and tumor were identified using Fisher's exact test with Benjamini-Hochberg correction, with an adjusted p below 0.01 applied as the threshold. Imported from immuneACCESS, the table was reduced by TCRdb to in-frame sequences with V and J called. These copies leave out some clones; in studies compared against another copy, an unresolved V gene accounts for under half, and the cause of the remainder is not known. That table gives V, J and clone size, and the DNA gave D and trimming. The sample table lists over 100,000 clones, 65% to 85% of them with a count of one. The top ten constitute under 3.5% of the sample.

These data belong to a study of PD-L1 blockade in urothelial cancer (dated by TCRdb to 2017 to 2019). Notes on the research overall: Every patient began therapy at some point between 2013 and 2015 and was given atezolizumab 1,200 mg intravenously every 3 weeks. Blood samples gave median yields of roughly 150,000 T cells and 82,636 unique TCRs, along with a median clonality of around 0.08. About 90% of the roughly 29 patients were identified as males with urothelial cancer of bladder origin, and a prior smoking history was reported by 18 of 29 patients. Blood samples were analyzed at 3 weeks after treatment start (second dose) and at 6 weeks after treatment start. Patients had an ECOG performance status of 0 or 1 and had received between 0 and 3 prior chemotherapy regimens. Durable clinical benefit was achieved by nine patients and was not achieved by 20 patients. Some 30 patients had pretreatment blood TCR-seq, around 25 had at least one posttreatment blood collection, and around 25 had tumor TCR-seq. Durable clinical benefit was defined as a progression-free survival longer than 6 months, and TCR features were additionally tested against progression-free survival and overall survival. An exploratory multi-omic analysis was conducted of the somatic, immune and clinical correlates of response to PD-L1 blockade with atezolizumab in urothelial cancer. Pretreatment tumor samples, along with matched peripheral blood collected serially before and after atezolizumab treatment, underwent TCR sequencing. Whole exome sequencing and RNA sequencing of pretreatment tumors were performed alongside TCR sequencing in the same patients. Study-wide conclusions, independent of this receptor: Greater expansion of tumor-associated TCR clones in peripheral blood 3 weeks after the start of treatment was observed in patients with durable benefit (n of about 20, p = 0.022). A pretreatment peripheral blood TCR clonality below the median was linked to improved progression-free and overall survival. Because the sample size was small (n ≈ 29) and many exploratory analyses were performed, the results are intended to be hypothesis-generating.

The sequences come from PBMCs, collected around atezolizumab (anti-PD-L1) treatment. This TCR was sampled from a man in his fifties with urothelial cancer.

The base sequence is TGTGCCAGCAGCGTAGACGGAGGGAGAGGAGATACGCAGTATTTT. This encodes CASSVDGGRGDTQYF. The chain links TRBV9 with TRBJ2-3; the D region possibly corresponds to TRBD2 (6 bases align). V is shortened by 0 bases, J by 5 bases, and the region joining them spans 13 bases. The CDR3 runs 15 amino acids, cysteine and phenylalanine included. Of the read, only the CDR3 DNA is kept; its 45 bases are in frame from base 1. CDR1 and CDR2 are read off the germline V gene as SGDLS and YYNGEE.